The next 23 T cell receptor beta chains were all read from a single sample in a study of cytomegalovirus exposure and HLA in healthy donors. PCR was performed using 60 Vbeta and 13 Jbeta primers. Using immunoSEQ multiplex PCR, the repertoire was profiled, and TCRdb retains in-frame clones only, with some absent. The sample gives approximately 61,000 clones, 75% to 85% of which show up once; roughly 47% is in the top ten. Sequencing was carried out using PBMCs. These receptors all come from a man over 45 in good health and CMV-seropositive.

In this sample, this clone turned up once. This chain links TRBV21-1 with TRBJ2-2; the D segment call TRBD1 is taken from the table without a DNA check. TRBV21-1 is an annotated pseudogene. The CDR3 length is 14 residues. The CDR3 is CASSRQGDTGELFF. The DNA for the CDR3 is TGTGCCAGCAGCAGGCAAGGGGATACCGGGGAGCTGTTTTTT.

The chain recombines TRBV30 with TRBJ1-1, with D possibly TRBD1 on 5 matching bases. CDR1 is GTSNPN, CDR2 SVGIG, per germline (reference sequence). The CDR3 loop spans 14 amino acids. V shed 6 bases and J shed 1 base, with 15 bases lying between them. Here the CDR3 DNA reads TGTGCCTGCAATAGGGGAAAAGGGAACACTGAAGCTTTCTTT. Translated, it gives CACNRGKGNTEAFF.

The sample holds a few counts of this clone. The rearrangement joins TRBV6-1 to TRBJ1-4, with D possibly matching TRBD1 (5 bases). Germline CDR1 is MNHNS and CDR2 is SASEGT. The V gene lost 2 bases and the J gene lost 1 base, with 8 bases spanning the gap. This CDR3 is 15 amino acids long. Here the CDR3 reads CASSESRVTNEKLFF. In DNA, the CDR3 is TGTGCCAGCAGTGAAAGCAGGGTAACTAATGAAAAACTGTTTTTT.

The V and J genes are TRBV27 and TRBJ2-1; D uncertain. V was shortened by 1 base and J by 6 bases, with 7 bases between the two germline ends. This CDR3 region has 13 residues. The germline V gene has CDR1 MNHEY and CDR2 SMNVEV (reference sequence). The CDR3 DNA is TGTGCCAGCAGTTTATACCCTAGCAATGAGCAGTTCTTC. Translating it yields CASSLYPSNEQFF.

The CDR3 DNA follows: TGTGCCAGCGGACGGGACAGGGGAGGATACAATGAGCAGTTCTTC. As protein: CASGRDRGGYNEQFF. V is TRBV27 and J is TRBJ2-1, with 10 nucleotides matching TRBD1. The CDR3 totals 15 residues. Per germline, CDR1 MNHEY and CDR2 SMNVEV (reference sequence). V lost 8 bases and J lost 4; bases outside the gene matches: 8.

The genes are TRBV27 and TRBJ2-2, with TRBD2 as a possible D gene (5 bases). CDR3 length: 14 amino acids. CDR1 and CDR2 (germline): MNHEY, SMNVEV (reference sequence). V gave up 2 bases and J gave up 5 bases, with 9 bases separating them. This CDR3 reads CASSLATGTGELFF. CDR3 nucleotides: TGTGCCAGCAGTTTAGCGACGGGGACCGGGGAGCTGTTTTTT.

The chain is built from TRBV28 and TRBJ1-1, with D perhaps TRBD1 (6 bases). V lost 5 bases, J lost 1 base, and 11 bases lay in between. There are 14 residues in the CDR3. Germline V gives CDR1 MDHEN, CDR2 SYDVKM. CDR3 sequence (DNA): TGTGCCAGCAGTACAGGGTCCCCGAACACTGAAGCTTTCTTT. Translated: CASSTGSPNTEAFF.

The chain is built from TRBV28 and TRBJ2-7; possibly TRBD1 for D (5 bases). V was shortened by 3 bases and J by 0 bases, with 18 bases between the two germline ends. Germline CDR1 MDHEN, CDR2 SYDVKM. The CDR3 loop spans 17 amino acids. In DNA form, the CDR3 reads TGTGCCAGCAGTTTTGGGTCTGGCGCAGGGTACTCCTACGAGCAGTACTTC. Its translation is CASSFGSGAGYSYEQYF.

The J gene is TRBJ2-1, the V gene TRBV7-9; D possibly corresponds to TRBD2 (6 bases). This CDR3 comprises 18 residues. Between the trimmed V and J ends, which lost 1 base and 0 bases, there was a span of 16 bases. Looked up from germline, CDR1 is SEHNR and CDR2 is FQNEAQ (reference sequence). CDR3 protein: CASSLVHPAGTSYNEQFF. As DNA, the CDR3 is TGTGCCAGCAGCTTAGTCCATCCGGCGGGGACCTCCTACAATGAGCAGTTCTTC.

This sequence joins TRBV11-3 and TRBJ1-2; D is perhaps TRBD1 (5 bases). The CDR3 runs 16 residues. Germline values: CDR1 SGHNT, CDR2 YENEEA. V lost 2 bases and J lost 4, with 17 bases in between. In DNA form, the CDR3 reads TGTGCCAGCAGCTTAAGGGCGCAGGGATTGACCTATGGCTACACCTTC. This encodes CASSLRAQGLTYGYTF.

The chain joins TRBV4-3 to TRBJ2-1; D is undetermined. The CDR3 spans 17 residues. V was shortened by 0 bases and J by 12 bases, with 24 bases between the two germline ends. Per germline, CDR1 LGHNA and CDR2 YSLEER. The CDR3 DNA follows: TGCGCCAGCAGCCAAGATATGATAGTACTCATCTACCATGCGCAGTTCTTC. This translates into CASSQDMIVLIYHAQFF.

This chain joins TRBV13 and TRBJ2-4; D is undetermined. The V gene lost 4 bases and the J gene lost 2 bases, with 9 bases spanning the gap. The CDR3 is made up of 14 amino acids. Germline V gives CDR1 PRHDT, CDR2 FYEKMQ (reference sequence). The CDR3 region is CASSSRYTKNIQYF. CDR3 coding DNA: TGTGCCAGCAGCTCCCGGTATACCAAAAACATTCAGTACTTC.

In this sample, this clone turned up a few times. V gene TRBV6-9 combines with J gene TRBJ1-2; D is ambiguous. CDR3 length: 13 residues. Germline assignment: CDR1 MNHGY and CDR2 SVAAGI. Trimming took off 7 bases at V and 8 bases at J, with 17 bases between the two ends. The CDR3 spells CASTTPFLWGYTF. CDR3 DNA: TGTGCCAGCACTACCCCTTTTTTGTGGGGCTACACCTTC.

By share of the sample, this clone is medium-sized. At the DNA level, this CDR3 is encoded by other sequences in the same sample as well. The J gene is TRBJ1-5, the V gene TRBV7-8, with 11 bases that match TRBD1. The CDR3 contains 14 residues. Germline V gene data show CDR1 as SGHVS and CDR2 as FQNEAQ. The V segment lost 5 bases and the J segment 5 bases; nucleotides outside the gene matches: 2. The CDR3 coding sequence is TGTGCCAGCAGCACGGGACAGGGGGATCAGCCCCAGCATTTT. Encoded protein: CASSTGQGDQPQHF.

This CDR3 is CASSRAQGAYEQYF. CDR3 sequence (DNA): TGTGCCAGCTCACGAGCGCAGGGGGCATACGAGCAGTACTTC. This chain connects TRBV18 to TRBJ2-7; TRBD1 aligns across 8 bases. CDR3 length equals 14 residues. With V trimmed by 4 bases and J by 4 bases, 6 bases remained unmatched. Per the germline V gene, CDR1 is KGHSH and CDR2 is LQKENI.

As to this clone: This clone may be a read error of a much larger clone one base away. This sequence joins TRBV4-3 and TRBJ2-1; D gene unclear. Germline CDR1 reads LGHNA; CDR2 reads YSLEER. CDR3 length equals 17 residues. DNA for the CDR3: TGCTCCAGCTGCCAAGATATGATCATACTCATCTACAATGAGCAGTTCTTC. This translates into CSSCQDMIILIYNEQFF.

The chain's CDR3 is CAWSGGQYEQYF. The CDR3 DNA is TGTGCCTGGAGTGGGGGACAGTACGAGCAGTACTTC. The chain uses TRBV30 and TRBJ2-7, with 7 positions matching TRBD1. CDR1 is GTSNPN, CDR2 SVGIG, per germline (reference sequence). The CDR3 has 12 residues. V lost 1 base and J lost 4; bases outside the gene matches: 1.

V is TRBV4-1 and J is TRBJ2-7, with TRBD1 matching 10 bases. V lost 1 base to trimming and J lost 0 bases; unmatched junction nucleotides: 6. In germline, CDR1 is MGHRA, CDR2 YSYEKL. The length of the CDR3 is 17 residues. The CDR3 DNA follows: TGCGCCAGCAGCCAAGTGGTGACAGGGGGCCTCTCCTACGAGCAGTACTTC. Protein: CASSQVVTGGLSYEQYF.

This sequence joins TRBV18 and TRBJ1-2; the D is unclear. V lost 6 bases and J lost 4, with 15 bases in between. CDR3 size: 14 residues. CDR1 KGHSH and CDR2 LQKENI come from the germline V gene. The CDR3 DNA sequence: TGTGCCAGCTCTGCATCGGTCTTAACCTATGGCTACACCTTC. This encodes CASSASVLTYGYTF.

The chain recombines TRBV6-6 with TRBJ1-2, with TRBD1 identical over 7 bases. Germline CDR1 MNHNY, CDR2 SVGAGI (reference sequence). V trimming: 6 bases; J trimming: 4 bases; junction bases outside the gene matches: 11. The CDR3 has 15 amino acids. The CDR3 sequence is CASSHPPGTAYGYTF. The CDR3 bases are TGTGCCAGCAGCCACCCGCCCGGGACAGCCTATGGCTACACCTTC.

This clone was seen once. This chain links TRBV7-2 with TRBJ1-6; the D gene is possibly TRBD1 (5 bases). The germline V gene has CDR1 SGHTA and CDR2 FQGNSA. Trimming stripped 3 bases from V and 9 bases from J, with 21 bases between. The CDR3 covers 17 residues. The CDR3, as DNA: TGTGCCAGCAGCTTCCGCGGCCCGGGTCAGGGAACTTCACCCCTCCACTTT. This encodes CASSFRGPGQGTSPLHF.

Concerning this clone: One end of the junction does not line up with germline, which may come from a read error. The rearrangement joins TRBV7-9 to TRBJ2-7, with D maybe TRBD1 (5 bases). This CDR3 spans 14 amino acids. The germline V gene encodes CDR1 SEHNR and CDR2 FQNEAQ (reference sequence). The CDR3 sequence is CSSSLSVRAYEQYF. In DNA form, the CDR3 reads TGTTCCAGCAGCTTATCGGTCAGGGCCTACGAGCAGTACTTC.

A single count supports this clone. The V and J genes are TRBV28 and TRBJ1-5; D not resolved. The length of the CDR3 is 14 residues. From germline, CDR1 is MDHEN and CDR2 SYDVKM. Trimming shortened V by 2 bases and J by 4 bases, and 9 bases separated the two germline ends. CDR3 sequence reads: CASSLGSQNQPQHF. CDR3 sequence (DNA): TGTGCCAGCAGTTTAGGTAGTCAAAATCAGCCCCAGCATTTT.